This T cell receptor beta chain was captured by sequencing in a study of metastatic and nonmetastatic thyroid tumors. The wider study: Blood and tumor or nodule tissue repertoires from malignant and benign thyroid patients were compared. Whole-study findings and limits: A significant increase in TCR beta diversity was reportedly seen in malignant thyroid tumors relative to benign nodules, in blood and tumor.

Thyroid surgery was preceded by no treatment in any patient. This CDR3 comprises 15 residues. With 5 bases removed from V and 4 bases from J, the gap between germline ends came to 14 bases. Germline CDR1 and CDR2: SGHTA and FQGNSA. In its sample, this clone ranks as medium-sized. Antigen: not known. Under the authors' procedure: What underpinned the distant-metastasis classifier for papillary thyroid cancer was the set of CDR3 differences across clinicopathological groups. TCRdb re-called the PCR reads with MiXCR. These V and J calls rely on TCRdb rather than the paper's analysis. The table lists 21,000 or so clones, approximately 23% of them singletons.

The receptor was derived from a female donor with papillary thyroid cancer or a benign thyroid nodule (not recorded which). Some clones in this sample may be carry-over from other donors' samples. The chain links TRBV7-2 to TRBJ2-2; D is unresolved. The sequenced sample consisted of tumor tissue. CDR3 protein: CASSGVLGSTGELFF. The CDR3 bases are TGTGCCAGCAGCGGAGTACTTGGTTCCACCGGGGAGCTGTTTTTT.